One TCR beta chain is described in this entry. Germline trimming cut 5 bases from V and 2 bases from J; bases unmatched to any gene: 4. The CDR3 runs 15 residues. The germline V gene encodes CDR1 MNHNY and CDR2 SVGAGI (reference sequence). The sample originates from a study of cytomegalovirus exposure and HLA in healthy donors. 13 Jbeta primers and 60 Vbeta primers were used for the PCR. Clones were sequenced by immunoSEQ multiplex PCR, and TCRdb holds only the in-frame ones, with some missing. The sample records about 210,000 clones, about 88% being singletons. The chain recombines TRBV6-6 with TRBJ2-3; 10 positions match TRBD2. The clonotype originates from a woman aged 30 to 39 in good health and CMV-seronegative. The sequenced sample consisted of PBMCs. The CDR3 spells CASSGTSGDTDTQYF. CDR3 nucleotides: TGTGCCAGCAGTGGCACTAGCGGGGACACAGATACGCAGTATTTT.